By its share, the clone carrying this TCR beta chain is large. Its antigen is unknown. The V end lost 3 bases, the J end lost 5 bases, and 14 bases lay between the germline ends. This CDR3 is built from 14 residues. Germline loops: CDR1 SGDLS, CDR2 YYNGEE. The sample is drawn from a study of tumor-infiltrating lymphocytes in localized non-small cell lung cancer. Notes on the study in general: Technical variation could not be separated from intratumor heterogeneity here.

Using immunoSEQ multiplex PCR, the repertoire was profiled, and TCRdb retains in-frame clones only, with some absent. The sample holds 15,000 to 20,000 clones; over 70% are singletons and the top ten take approximately 5.4%. The clonotype originates from a human donor with non-small cell lung cancer. Input material: lung tumor tissue. The V call is TRBV9, the J call TRBJ1-2; a weak D match, TRBD1 (5 bases). The CDR3 DNA is TGTGCCAGCAGCGGAAAGGAGGGGATGTATGGCTACACCTTC. Its protein product is CASSGKEGMYGYTF. Based on the CDR3 plus reference TRBV9 and TRBJ1-2, the full variable domain is DSGVTQTPKHLITATGQRVTLRCSPRSGDLSVYWYQQSLDQGLQFLIQYYNGEERAKGNILERFSAQQFPDLHSELNLSSLELGDSALYFCASSGKEGMYGYTFGSGTRLTVV.